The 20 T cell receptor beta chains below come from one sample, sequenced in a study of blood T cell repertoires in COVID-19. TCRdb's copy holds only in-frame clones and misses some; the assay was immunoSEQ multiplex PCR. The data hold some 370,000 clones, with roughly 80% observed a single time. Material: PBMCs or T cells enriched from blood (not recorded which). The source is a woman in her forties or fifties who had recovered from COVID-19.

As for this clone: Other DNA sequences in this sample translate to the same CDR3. CDR3 amino acids: CASSVDSGGSGANVLTF. CDR3 nucleotides: TGTGCCAGCAGCGTAGACTCAGGGGGCTCTGGGGCCAACGTCCTGACTTTC. This chain connects TRBV9 to TRBJ2-6, with TRBD1 matching over 7 bases. V dropped 0 bases and J dropped 0; count of bases not matched to a gene: 3. The germline V gene has CDR1 SGDLS and CDR2 YYNGEE. This CDR3 spans 17 amino acids.

The CDR3 here is CASSQRKAGKGYTEAFF. For the CDR3, the DNA is TGTGCCAGCAGCCAGCGCAAAGCGGGGAAGGGGTACACTGAAGCTTTCTTT. The chain links TRBV14 to TRBJ1-1; a weak D match, TRBD1 (5 bases). Germline V lookup: CDR1 SGHDN, CDR2 FVKESK. The V gene lost 3 bases and the J gene lost 3 bases, with 20 bases spanning the gap. The CDR3 has 17 residues.

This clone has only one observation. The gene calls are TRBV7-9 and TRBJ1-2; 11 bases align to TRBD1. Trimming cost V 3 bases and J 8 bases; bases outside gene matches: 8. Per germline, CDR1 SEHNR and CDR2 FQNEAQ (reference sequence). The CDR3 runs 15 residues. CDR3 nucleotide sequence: TGTGCCAGCAGCTTGGGAGGACAGGGGGCGCGAGGCTACACCTTC. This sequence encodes CASSLGGQGARGYTF.

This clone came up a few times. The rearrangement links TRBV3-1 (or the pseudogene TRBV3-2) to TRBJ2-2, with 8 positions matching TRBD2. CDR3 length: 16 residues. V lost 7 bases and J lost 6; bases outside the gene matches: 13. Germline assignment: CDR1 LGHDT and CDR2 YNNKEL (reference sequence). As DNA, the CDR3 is TGTGCCAGCACCCGGAGGTCGGGAGGGCCCGCCGGGGAGCTGTTTTTT. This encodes CASTRRSGGPAGELFF.

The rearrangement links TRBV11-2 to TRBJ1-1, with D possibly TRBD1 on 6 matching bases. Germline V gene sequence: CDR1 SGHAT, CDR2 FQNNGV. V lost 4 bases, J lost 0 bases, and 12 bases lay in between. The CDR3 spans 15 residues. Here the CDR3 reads CASSSKTGLNTEAFF. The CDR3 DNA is TGTGCCAGCAGCTCTAAGACAGGATTGAACACTGAAGCTTTCTTT. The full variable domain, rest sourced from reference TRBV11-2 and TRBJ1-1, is EAGVAQSPRYKIIEKRQSVAFWCNPISGHATLYWYQQILGQGPKLLIQFQNNGVVDDSQLPKDRFSAERLKGVDSTLKIQPAKLEDSAVYLCASSSKTGLNTEAFFGQGTRLTVV.

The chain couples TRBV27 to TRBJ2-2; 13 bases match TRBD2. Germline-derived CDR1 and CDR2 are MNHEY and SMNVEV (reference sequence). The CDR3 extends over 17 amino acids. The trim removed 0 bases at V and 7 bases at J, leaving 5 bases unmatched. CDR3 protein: CASSLSGLAGAIGELFF. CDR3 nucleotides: TGTGCCAGCAGTTTATCAGGACTAGCGGGAGCGATCGGGGAGCTGTTTTTT.

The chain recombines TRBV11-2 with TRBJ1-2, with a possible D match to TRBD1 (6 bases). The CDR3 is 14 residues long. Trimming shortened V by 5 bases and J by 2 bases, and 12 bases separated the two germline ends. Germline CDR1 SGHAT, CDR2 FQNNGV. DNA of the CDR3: TGTGCCAGCAGCCCGGGACACATAAACTATGGCTACACCTTC. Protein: CASSPGHINYGYTF.

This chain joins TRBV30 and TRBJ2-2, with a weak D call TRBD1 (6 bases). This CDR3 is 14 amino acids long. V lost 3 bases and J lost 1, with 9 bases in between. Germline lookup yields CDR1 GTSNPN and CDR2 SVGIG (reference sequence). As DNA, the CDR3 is TGTGCCTGGAGCCCGGGACAGAACACCGGGGAGCTGTTTTTT. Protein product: CAWSPGQNTGELFF.

Here the CDR3 DNA reads TGCGCCAGCAGCGAACTAGCGGGGGGCCCCTACAATGAGCAGTTCTTC. It encodes CASSELAGGPYNEQFF. V and J are TRBV5-1 and TRBJ2-1, with TRBD2 matching over 12 bases. In germline, CDR1 is SGHRS, CDR2 YFSETQ. Unmatched junction bases numbered 4, after V lost 4 bases and J lost 2 bases. This CDR3 has 16 amino acids.

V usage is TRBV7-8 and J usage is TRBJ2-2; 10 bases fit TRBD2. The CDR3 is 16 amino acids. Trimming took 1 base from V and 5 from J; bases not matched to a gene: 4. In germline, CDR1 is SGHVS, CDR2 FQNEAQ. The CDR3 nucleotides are TGTGCCAGCAGCTTAGAGGTAGCGGGAGGTACCGGGGAGCTGTTTTTT. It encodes CASSLEVAGGTGELFF. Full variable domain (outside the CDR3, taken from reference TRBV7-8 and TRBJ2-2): GAGVSQSPRYKVAKRGQDVALRCDPISGHVSLFWYQQALGQGPEFLTYFQNEAQLDKSGLPSDRFFAERPEGSVSTLKIQRTQQEDSAVYLCASSLEVAGGTGELFFGEGSRLTVL.

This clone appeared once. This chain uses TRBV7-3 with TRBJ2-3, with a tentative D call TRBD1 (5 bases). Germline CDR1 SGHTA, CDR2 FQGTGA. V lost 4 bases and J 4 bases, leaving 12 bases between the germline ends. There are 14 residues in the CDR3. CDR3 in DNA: TGTGCCAGCAGCTCGAGCAGGGCAGCAGATACGCAGTATTTT. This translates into CASSSSRAADTQYF.

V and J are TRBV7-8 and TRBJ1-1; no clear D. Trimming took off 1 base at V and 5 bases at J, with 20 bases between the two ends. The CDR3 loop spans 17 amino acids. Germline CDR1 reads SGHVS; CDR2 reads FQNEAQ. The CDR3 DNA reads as TGTGCCAGCAGCTTAGTAAGGCCGAGCCCCACCAGGACTGAAGCTTTCTTT. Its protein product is CASSLVRPSPTRTEAFF.

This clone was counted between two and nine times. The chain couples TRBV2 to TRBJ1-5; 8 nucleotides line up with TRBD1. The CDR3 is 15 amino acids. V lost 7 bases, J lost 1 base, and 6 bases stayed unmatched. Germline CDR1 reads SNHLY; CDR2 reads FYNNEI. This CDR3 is CASIRGRGSNQPQHF. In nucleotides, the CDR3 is TGTGCCAGCATCAGGGGGCGAGGGAGCAATCAGCCCCAGCATTTT. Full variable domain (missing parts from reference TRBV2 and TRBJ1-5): EPEVTQTPSHQVTQMGQEVILRCVPISNHLYFYWYRQILGQKVEFLVSFYNNEISEKSEIFDDQFSVERPDGSNFTLKIRSTKLEDSAMYFCASIRGRGSNQPQHFGDGTRLSIL.

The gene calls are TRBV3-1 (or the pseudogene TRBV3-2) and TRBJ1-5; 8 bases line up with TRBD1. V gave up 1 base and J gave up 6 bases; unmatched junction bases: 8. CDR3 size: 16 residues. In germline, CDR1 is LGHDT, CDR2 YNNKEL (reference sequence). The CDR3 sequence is CASSQGTGHGGQPQHF. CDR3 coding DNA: TGTGCCAGCAGCCAAGGGACAGGGCACGGGGGTCAGCCCCAGCATTTT.

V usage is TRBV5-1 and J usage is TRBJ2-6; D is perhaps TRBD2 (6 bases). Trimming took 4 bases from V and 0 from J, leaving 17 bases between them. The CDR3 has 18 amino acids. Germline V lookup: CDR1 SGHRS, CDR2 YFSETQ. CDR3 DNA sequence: TGCGCCAGCAGCCCCAGGGCAGGAGGGTACTCTGGGGCCAACGTCCTGACTTTC. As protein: CASSPRAGGYSGANVLTF.

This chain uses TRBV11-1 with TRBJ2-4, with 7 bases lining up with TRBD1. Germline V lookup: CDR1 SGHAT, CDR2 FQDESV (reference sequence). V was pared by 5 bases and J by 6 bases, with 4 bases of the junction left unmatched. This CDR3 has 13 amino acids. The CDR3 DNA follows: TGTGCCAGCAGCATACAGGGGCCAAACATTCAGTACTTC. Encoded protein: CASSIQGPNIQYF.

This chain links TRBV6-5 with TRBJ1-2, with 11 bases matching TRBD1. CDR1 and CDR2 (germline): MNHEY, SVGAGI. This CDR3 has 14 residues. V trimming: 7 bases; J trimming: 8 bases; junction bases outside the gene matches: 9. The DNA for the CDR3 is TGTGCCAGCACCCCAACCTGGGACAGGGGGGGCTACACCTTC. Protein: CASTPTWDRGGYTF.

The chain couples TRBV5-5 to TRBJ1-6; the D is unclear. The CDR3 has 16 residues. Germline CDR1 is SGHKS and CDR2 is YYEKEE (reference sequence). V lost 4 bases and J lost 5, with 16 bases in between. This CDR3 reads CASSMTRGNNNSPLHF. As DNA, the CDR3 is TGTGCCAGCAGCATGACTCGAGGGAATAATAATTCACCCCTCCACTTT.

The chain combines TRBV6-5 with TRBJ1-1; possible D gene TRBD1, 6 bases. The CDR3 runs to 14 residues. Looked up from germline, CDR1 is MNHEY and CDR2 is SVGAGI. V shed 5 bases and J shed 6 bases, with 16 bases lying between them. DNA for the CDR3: TGTGCCAGCAGTCGTAAAGGGGGACGCGCTGAAGCTTTCTTT. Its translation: CASSRKGGRAEAFF.

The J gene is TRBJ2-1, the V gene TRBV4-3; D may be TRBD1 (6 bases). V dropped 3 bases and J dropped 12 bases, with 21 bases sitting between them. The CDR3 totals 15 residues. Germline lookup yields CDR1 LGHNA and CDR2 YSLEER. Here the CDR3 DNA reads TGCGCCAGCAGCCAGGTGTCGGCAGGGGCCTCGGGGCAGTTCTTC. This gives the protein CASSQVSAGASGQFF.